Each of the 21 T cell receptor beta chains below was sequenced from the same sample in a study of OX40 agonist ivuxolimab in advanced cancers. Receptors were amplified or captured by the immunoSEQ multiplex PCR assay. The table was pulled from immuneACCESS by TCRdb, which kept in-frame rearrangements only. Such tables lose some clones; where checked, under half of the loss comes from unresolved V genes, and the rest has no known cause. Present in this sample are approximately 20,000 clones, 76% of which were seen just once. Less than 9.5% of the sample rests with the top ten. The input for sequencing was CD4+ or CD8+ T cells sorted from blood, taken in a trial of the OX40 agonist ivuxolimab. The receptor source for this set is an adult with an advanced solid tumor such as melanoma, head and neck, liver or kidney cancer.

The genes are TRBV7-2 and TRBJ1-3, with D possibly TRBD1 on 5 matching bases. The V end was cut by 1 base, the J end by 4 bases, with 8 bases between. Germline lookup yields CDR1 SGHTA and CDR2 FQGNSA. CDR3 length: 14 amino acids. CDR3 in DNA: TGTGCCAGCAGCTTAGGACAGACAGGAAACACCATATATTTT. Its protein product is CASSLGQTGNTIYF.

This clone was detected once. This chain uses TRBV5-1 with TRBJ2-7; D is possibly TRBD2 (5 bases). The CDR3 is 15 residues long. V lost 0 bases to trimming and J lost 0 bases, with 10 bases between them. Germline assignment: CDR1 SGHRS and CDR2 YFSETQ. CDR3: CASSLGDYLSYEQYF. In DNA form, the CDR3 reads TGCGCCAGCAGCTTGGGTGACTACCTCTCCTACGAGCAGTACTTC.

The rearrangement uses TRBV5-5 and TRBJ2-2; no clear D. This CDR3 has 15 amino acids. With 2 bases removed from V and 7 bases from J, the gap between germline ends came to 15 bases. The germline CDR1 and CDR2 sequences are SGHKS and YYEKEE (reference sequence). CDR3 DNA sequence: TGTGCCAGCAGCTTAGTCGGCGGAAACTACGGGGAGCTGTTTTTT. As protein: CASSLVGGNYGELFF.

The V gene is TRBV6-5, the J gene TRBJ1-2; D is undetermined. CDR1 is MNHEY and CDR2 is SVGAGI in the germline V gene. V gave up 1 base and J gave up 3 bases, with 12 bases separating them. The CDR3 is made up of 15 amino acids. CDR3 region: CASSYYGNSHYGYTF. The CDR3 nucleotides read TGTGCCAGCAGTTACTATGGAAATAGTCACTATGGCTACACCTTC.

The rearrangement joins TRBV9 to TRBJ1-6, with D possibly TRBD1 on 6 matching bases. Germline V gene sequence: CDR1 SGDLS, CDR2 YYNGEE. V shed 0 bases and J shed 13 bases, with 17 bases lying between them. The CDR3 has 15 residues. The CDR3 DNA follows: TGTGCCAGCAGCGTAGGGACAGCCTCAACTGATCCCCTCCACTTT. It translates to CASSVGTASTDPLHF. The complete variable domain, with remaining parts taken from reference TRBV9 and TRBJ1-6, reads DSGVTQTPKHLITATGQRVTLRCSPRSGDLSVYWYQQSLDQGLQFLIQYYNGEERAKGNILERFSAQQFPDLHSELNLSSLELGDSALYFCASSVGTASTDPLHFGNGTRLTVT.

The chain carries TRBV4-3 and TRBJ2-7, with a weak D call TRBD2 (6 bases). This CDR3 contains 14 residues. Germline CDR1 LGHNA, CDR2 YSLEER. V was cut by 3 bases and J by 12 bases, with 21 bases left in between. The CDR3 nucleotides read TGCGCCAGCAGCCACTCCTTGTCCATTCGGGAGTTGTACTTC. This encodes CASSHSLSIRELYF.

The CDR3 loop reads CAISEPTSAGGSTDTQYF. The CDR3 DNA follows: TGTGCCATCAGTGAACCAACTAGCGCGGGCGGGAGCACAGATACGCAGTATTTT. The chain links TRBV10-3 to TRBJ2-3, with 7 bases aligning to TRBD2. V trimming: 3 bases; J trimming: 0 bases; junction bases outside the gene matches: 12. Looked up from germline, CDR1 is ENHRY and CDR2 is SYGVKD. The CDR3 sequence is 18 residues long.

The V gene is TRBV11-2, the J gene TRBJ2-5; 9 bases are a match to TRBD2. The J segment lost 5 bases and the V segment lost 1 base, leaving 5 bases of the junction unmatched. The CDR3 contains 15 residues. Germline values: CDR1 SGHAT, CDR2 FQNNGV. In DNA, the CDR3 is TGTGCCAGCAGCTTAGGGGCGGGGGGGCTGGAGACCCAGTACTTC. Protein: CASSLGAGGLETQYF.

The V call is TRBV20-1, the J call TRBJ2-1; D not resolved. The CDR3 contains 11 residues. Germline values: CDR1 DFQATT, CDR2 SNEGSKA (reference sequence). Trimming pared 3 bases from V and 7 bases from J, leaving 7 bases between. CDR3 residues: CSASHYNEQFF. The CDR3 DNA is TGCAGTGCTAGTCATTATAATGAGCAGTTCTTC.

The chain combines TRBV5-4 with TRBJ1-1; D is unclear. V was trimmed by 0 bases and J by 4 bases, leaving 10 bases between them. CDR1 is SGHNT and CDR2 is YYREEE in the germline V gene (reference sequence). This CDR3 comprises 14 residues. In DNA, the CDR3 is TGTGCCAGCAGCTTGGCGGACCCGGGCACTGAAGCTTTCTTT. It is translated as CASSLADPGTEAFF.

Written as DNA, the CDR3 is TGTGCCAGCAGCCGGGACAGGGAAGGCGAGCAGTACTTC. Its protein product is CASSRDREGEQYF. The chain combines TRBV5-4 with TRBJ2-7; 9 positions agree with TRBD1. Germline CDR1 reads SGHNT; CDR2 reads YYREEE (reference sequence). The V gene end was trimmed by 4 bases and the J gene end by 6 bases; junction bases not matched to a gene: 5. The CDR3 totals 13 residues.

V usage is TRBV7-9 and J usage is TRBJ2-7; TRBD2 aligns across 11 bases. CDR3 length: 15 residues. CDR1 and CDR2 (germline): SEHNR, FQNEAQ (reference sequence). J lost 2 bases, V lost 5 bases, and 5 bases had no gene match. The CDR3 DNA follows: TGTGCCAGCAGCATCACTAGCGGGGGTCCCTACGAGCAGTACTTC. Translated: CASSITSGGPYEQYF.

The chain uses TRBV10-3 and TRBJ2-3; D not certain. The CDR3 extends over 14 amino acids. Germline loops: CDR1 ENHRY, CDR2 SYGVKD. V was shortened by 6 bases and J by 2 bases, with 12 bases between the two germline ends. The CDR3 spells CAISSVGPTDTQYF. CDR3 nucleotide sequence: TGTGCCATCAGCTCAGTTGGTCCCACAGATACGCAGTATTTT.

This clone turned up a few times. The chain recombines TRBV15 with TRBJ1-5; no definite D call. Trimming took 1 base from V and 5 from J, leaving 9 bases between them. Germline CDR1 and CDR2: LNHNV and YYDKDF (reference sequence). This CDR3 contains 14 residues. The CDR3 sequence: CATSRGNLDQPQHF. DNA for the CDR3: TGTGCCACCAGCAGAGGGAACCTTGATCAGCCCCAGCATTTT.

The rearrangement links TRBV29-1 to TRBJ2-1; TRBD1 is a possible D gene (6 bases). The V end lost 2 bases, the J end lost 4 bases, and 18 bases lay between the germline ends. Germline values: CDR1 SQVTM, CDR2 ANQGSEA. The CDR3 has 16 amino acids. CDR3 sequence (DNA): TGCAGCGTTGAACTTTCTCGGGACACTATATACAATGAGCAGTTCTTC. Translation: CSVELSRDTIYNEQFF.

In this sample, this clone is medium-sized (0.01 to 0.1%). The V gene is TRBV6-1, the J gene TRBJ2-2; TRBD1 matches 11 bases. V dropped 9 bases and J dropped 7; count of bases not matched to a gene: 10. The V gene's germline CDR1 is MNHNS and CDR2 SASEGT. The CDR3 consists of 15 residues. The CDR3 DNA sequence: TGTGCCAGTGAACCCAGGGACAGGGGGATCGGGGAGCTGTTTTTT. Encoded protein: CASEPRDRGIGELFF.

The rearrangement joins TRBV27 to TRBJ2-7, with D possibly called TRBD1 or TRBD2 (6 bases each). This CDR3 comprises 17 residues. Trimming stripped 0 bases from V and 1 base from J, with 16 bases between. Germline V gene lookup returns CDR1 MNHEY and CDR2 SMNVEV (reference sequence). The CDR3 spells CASSLSAGTQGSYEQYF. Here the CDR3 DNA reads TGTGCCAGCAGTTTATCTGCCGGGACTCAGGGGTCCTACGAGCAGTACTTC.

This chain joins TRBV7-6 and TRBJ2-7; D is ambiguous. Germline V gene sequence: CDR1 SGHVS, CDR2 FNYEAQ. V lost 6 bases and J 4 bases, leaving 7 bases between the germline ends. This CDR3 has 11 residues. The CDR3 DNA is TGTGCCAGCAGGGGAACTTACGAGCAGTACTTC. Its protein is CASRGTYEQYF.

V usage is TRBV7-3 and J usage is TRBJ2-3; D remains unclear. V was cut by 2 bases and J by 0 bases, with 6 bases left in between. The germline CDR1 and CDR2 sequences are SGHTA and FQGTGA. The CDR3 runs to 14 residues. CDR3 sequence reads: CASSLADSTDTQYF. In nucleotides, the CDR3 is TGTGCCAGCAGCTTAGCTGACAGCACAGATACGCAGTATTTT.

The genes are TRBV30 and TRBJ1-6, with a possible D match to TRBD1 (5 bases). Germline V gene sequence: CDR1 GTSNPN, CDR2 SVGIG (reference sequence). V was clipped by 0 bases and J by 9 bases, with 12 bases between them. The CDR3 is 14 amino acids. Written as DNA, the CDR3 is TGTGCCTGGAGTGTATCCCAGGGTGCTTCACCCCTCCACTTT. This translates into CAWSVSQGASPLHF. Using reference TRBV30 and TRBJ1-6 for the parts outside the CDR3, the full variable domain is SQTIHQWPATLVQPVGSPLSLECTVEGTSNPNLYWYRQAAGRGLQLLFYSVGIGQISSEVPQNLSASRPQDRQFILSSKKLLLSDSGFYLCAWSVSQGASPLHFGNGTRLTVT.

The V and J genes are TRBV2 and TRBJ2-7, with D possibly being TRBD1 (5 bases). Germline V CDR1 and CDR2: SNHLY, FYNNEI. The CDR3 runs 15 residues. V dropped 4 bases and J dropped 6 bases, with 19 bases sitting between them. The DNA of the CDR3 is TGTGCCAGCAGTGTAGCCAGGGTGGGGTCCGGCGAGCAGTACTTC. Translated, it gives CASSVARVGSGEQYF.